This T cell receptor beta chain came from a study of cytomegalovirus exposure and HLA in healthy donors. Broader study findings: Earlier results showed most TCR beta V segments being productive about 87% or about 30% of the time. The only immune exposure information that was available was CMV serostatus.

This clone came up once. No antigen is known for it. Germline CDR1 reads MDHEN; CDR2 reads SYDVKM. The V end was cut by 6 bases, the J end by 6 bases, with 21 bases between. The CDR3 loop spans 15 amino acids. Researchers ran the PCR with 60 Vbeta and 13 Jbeta primers. Profiled with immunoSEQ multiplex PCR; TCRdb holds only in-frame clones, not every one. Among about 160,000 clones listed, under 90% were seen once. The source of this sequence is a man in his thirties or forties in good health and CMV-seronegative. This chain joins TRBV28 and TRBJ2-7; maybe TRBD2 (6 bases). Sequenced material: PBMCs. CDR3 in DNA: TGTGCCAGCAGCCTAGGAGCGGGCCCGGCTGCCGAGCAGTACTTC. Translated: CASSLGAGPAAEQYF.